This is a list of T cell receptor beta chains from one sample in a study of T-cell memory formation after mild COVID-19. TCRdb re-called the 5' RACE reads through MiXCR, storing one row per CDR3 protein. The sample yields 140,000 or so distinct CDR3 sequences, 11% to 15% seen once. Sequencing was done on a sample of PBMCs or a T cell subset sorted from them (not recorded which). Receptors originate from an adult woman who had mild COVID-19 (a few samples of this study predate the infection). Cell type and time point are not known. Both conserved end residues are part of each CDR3. D genes are given only for firm matches. Size tells how often a clone was seen (once, few, many) or the class of an expanded clone, and some rows leave it out.

D gene	clone size	J gene	V gene	CDR3 protein	CDR3 DNA
-	few	TRBJ2-1	TRBV6-5	CASSPSLLATNEQFF	TGTGCCAGCAGCCCATCTTTACTAGCCACTAATGAGCAGTTCTTC
-	few	TRBJ1-3	TRBV15	CATSRDAGSGNTIYF	TGTGCCACCAGCAGAGATGCAGGGTCTGGAAACACCATATATTTT
-	few	TRBJ2-7	TRBV6-5	CASSLDFETNSYEQYF	TGTGCCAGCAGCCTCGATTTCGAGACTAACTCCTACGAGCAGTACTTC
-	few	TRBJ2-1	TRBV29-1	CSVEGLVTGAYNEQFF	TGCAGCGTTGAAGGGCTCGTGACGGGAGCCTACAATGAGCAGTTCTTC
-	few	TRBJ2-1	TRBV11-2	CASRGGAVEQFF	TGTGCCAGCAGGGGGGGAGCCGTAGAGCAGTTCTTC
TRBD2	few	TRBJ2-7	TRBV4-3	CASSQDRGVDEQYF	TGCGCCAGCAGCCAAGATCGGGGGGTCGACGAGCAGTACTTC
-	-	TRBJ2-5	TRBV9	CASSARDSLQETQYF	TGTGCCAGCAGCGCCCGGGACTCCCTTCAAGAGACCCAGTACTTC
-	-	TRBJ2-2	TRBV29-1	CSVELFGELFF	TGCAGCGTTGAGTTATTCGGGGAGCTGTTTTTT
-	few	TRBJ2-1	TRBV5-1	CASTIYGSYNEQFF	TGCGCCAGCACAATTTACGGCTCCTACAATGAGCAGTTCTTC
-	many	TRBJ1-2	TRBV27	CASSPIGALVVLDYGYTF	TGTGCCAGCAGTCCAATAGGGGCGTTGGTCGTATTGGACTATGGCTACACCTTC
TRBD1	many	TRBJ1-2	TRBV4-3	CASSQDSGQPFYGYTF	TGCGCCAGCAGCCAAGACTCGGGACAGCCCTTTTATGGCTACACCTTC
-	few	TRBJ1-1	TRBV29-1	CSVEDMGRPGPAFF	TGCAGCGTTGAAGATATGGGCAGACCGGGACCGGCTTTCTTT
-	few	TRBJ2-3	TRBV13	CASSLGQDTQYF	TGTGCCAGCAGCTTAGGCCAGGATACGCAGTATTTT
-	-	TRBJ2-5	TRBV7-8	CASSLEGRETQYF	TGTGCCAGCAGCTTGGAGGGGCGGGAGACCCAGTACTTC
TRBD1	few	TRBJ1-1	TRBV9	CASSVNVDRVSTEAFF	TGTGCCAGCAGCGTAAATGTGGACAGGGTAAGCACTGAAGCTTTCTTT
TRBD2	few	TRBJ2-1	TRBV5-1	CASSWGTSGASYNEQFF	TGCGCCAGCAGCTGGGGGACTAGCGGAGCCTCCTACAATGAGCAGTTCTTC
TRBD1	few	TRBJ2-1	TRBV24-1	CATSDLKGQEYNEQFF	TGTGCCACCAGTGATTTGAAGGGACAGGAATACAATGAGCAGTTCTTC